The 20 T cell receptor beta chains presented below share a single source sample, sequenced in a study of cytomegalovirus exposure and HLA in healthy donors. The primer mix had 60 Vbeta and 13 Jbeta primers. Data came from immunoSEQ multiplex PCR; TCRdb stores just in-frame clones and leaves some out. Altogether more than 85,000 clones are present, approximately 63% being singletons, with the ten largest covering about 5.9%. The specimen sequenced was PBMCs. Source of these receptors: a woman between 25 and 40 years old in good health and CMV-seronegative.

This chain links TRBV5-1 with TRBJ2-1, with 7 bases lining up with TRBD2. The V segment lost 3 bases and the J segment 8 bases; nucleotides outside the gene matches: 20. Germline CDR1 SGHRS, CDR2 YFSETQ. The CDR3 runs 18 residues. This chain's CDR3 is CASSSVPGLAAWGDEQFF. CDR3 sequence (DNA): TGCGCCAGCAGCTCCGTACCCGGTCTAGCGGCCTGGGGTGATGAGCAGTTCTTC.

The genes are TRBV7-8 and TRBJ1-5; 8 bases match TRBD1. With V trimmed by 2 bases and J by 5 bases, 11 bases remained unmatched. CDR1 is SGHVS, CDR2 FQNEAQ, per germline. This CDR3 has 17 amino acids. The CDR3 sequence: CASSLSVPRGLYQPQHF. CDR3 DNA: TGTGCCAGCAGCTTAAGTGTCCCCAGGGGGCTGTATCAGCCCCAGCATTTT.

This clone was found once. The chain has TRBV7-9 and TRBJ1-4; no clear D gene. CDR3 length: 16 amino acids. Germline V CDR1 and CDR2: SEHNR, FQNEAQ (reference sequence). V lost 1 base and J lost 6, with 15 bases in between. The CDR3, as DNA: TGTGCCAGCAGCTTAGTTAGTGGTATCGGAGATGAAAAACTGTTTTTT. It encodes CASSLVSGIGDEKLFF. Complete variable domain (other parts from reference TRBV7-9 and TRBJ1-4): DTGVSQNPRHKITKRGQNVTFRCDPISEHNRLYWYRQTLGQGPEFLTYFQNEAQLEKSRLLSDRFSAERPKGSFSTLEIQRTEQGDSAMYLCASSLVSGIGDEKLFFGSGTQLSVL.

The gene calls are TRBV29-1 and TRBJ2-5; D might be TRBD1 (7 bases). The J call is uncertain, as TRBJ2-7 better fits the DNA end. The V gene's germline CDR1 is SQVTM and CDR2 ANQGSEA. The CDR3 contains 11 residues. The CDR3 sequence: CSARQGGEQYF. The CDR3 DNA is TGCAGCGCACGACAGGGAGGCGAGCAGTACTTC.

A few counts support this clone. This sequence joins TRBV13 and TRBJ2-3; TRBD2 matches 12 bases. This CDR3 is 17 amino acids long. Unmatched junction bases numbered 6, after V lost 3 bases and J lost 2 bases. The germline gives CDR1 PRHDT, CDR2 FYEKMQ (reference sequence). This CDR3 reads CASSFVTSGGYTDTQYF. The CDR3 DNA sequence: TGTGCCAGCAGCTTTGTGACTAGCGGGGGCTACACAGATACGCAGTATTTT.

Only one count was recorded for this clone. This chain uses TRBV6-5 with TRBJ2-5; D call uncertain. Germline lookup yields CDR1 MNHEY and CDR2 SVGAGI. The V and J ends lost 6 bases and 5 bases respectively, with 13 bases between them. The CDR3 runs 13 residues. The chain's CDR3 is CASRRTRLETQYF. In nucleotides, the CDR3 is TGTGCCAGCAGACGTACCCGGTTGGAGACCCAGTACTTC.

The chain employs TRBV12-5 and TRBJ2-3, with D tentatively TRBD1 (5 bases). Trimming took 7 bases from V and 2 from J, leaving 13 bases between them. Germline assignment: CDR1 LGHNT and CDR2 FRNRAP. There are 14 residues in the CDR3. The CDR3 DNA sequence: TGTGCTAGTGCCCCAGACAGTCCCACAGATACGCAGTATTTT. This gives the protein CASAPDSPTDTQYF. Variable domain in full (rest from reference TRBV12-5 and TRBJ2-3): DARVTQTPRHKVTEMGQEVTMRCQPILGHNTVFWYRQTMMQGLELLAYFRNRAPLDDSGMPKDRFSAEMPDATLATLKIQPSEPRDSAVYFCASAPDSPTDTQYFGPGTRLTVL.

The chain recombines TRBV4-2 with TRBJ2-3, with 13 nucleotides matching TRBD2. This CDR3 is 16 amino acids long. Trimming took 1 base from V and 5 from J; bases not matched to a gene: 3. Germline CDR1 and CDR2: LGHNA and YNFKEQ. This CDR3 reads CASSQVGTSGVDTQYF. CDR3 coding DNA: TGTGCCAGCAGCCAAGTTGGGACTAGCGGGGTAGATACGCAGTATTTT.

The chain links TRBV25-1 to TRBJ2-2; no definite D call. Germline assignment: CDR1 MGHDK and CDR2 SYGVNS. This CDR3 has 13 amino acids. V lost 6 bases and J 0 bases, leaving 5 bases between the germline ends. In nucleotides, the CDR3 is TGTGCCAGCAGAACACCGAACACCGGGGAGCTGTTTTTT. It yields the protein CASRTPNTGELFF.

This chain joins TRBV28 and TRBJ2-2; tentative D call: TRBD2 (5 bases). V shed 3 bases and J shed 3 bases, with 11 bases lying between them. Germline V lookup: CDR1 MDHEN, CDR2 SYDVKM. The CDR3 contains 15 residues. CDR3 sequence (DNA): TGTGCCAGCAGTTTGCGGGCCGGGCACACCGGGGAGCTGTTTTTT. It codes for CASSLRAGHTGELFF.

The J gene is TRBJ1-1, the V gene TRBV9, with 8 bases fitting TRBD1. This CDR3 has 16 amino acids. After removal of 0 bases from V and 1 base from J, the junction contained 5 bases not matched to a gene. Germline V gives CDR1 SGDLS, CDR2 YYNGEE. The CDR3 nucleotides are TGTGCCAGCAGCGTAGGGGACAGGTTGGGGAACACTGAAGCTTTCTTT. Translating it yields CASSVGDRLGNTEAFF.

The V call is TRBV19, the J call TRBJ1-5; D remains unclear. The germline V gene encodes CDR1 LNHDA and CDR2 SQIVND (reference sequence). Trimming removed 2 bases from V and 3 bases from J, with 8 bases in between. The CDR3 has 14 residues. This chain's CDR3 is CASSISLINQPQHF. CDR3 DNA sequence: TGTGCCAGTAGTATAAGCCTAATCAATCAGCCCCAGCATTTT.

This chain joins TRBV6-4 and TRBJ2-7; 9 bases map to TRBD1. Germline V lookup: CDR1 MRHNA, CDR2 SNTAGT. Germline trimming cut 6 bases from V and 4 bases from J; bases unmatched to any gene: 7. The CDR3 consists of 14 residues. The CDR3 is CASSANDRGYEQYF. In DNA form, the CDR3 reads TGTGCCAGCAGCGCAAATGACAGGGGGTACGAGCAGTACTTC.

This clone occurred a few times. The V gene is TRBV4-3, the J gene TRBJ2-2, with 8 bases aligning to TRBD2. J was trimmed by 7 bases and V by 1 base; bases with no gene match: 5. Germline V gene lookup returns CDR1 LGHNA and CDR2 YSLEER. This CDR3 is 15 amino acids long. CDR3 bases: TGCGCCAGCAGCCAAGTTTGGCGGGAGGACGGGGAGCTGTTTTTT. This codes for CASSQVWREDGELFF.

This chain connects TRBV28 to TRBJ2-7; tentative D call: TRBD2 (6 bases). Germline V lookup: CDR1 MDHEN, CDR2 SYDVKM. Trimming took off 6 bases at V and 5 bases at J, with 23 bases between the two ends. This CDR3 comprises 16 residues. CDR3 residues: CASRAAGSLGVHEQYF. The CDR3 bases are TGTGCCAGCAGGGCAGCGGGTTCACTAGGAGTTCACGAGCAGTACTTC. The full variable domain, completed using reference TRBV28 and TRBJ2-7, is DVKVTQSSRYLVKRTGEKVFLECVQDMDHENMFWYRQDPGLGLRLIYFSYDVKMKEKGDIPEGYSVSREKKERFSLILESASTNQTSMYLCASRAAGSLGVHEQYFGPGTRLTVT.

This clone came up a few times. DNA for the CDR3: TGTGCCAGCAGCGTAGGGGAGGGAGAAGCTTTCTTT. Amino acids: CASSVGEGEAFF. The V gene is TRBV9, the J gene TRBJ1-1; D uncertain. The CDR3 is made up of 12 amino acids. Trimming shortened V by 0 bases and J by 8 bases, and 8 bases separated the two germline ends. Germline CDR1 SGDLS, CDR2 YYNGEE. Using reference TRBV9 and TRBJ1-1 for the parts outside the CDR3, the full variable domain is DSGVTQTPKHLITATGQRVTLRCSPRSGDLSVYWYQQSLDQGLQFLIQYYNGEERAKGNILERFSAQQFPDLHSELNLSSLELGDSALYFCASSVGEGEAFFGQGTRLTVV.

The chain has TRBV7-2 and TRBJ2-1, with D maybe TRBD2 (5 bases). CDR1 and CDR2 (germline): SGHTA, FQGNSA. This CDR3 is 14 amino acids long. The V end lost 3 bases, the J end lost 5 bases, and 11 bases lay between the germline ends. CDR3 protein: CASSFLLRDNEQFF. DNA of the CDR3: TGTGCCAGCAGCTTTTTACTGAGGGACAATGAGCAGTTCTTC. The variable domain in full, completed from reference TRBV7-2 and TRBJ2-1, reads GAGVSQSPSNKVTEKGKDVELRCDPISGHTALYWYRQSLGQGLEFLIYFQGNSAPDKSGLPSDRFSAERTGGSVSTLTIQRTQQEDSAVYLCASSFLLRDNEQFFGPGTRLTVL.

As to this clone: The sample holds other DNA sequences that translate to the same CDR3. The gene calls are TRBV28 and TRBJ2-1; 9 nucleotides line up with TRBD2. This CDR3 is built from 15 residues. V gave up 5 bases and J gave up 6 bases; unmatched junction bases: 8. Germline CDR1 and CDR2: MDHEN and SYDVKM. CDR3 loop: CASSPRGSGSNEQFF. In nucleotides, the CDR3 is TGTGCCAGCAGTCCACGTGGTAGCGGGAGCAATGAGCAGTTCTTC.

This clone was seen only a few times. The CDR3 loop reads CASSEIARGDKAFF. CDR3 bases: TGCGCCAGCAGTGAGATAGCCCGGGGAGATAAAGCTTTCTTT. This rearrangement joins TRBV10-2 to TRBJ1-1, with unresolved D. V lost 2 bases and J 9 bases, leaving 16 bases between the germline ends. This CDR3 has 14 amino acids. CDR1 and CDR2 (germline): WSHSY, SAAADI.

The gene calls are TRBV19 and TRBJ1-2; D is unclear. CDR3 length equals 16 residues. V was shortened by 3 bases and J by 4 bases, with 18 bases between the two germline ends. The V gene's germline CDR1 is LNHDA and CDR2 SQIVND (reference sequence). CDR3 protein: CASSMAGKLPLYGYTF. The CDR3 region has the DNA TGTGCCAGTAGTATGGCCGGGAAACTGCCCCTCTATGGCTACACCTTC.